The 5 T cell receptor beta chains given below trace back to one sample, sequenced in a study of regulatory T cells in long-lasting Graves disease. Investigators prepared the TCR beta libraries by applying iRepertoire HTBI primers and Arm-PCR of CDR3 regions. A single record per CDR3 protein comes from TCRdb applying MiXCR to the multiplex PCR reads. The data show hundreds of thousands of distinct CDR3 sequences, 16% seen once. Time point noted: newly diagnosed GD, antithyroid drugs for less than 3 months. RNA extracted from PBMCs served as the sequencing template. These data were also filed under a second study, of T cells in Graves' hyperthyroidism and ophthalmopathy.

Sequenced material: peripheral blood mononuclear cells (PBMCs), taken at new diagnosis, from a patient treated with antithyroid drugs. These TCRs come from a woman younger than 45 with Graves disease.

This clonotype appeared many times. This sequence joins TRBV7-3 and TRBJ2-3; a possible D gene is TRBD2 (7 bases). Germline values: CDR1 SGHTA, CDR2 FQGTGA. Trimming removed 3 bases from V and 4 bases from J, with 17 bases in between. This CDR3 spans 16 amino acids. The DNA of the CDR3 is TGTGCCAGCAGCTTCAGGGGCGGGAGTGGCGCAGATACGCAGTATTTT. Its protein is CASSFRGGSGADTQYF.

Only a few counts were recorded for this clonotype. The chain uses TRBV7-2 and TRBJ2-7; 8 bases fit TRBD1. This CDR3 region has 15 residues. Germline values: CDR1 SGHTA, CDR2 FQGNSA. J was trimmed by 2 bases and V by 3 bases; bases with no gene match: 6. The CDR3 loop is CASSLYRTGTYEQYF. The DNA for the CDR3 is TGTGCCAGCAGCTTGTATAGGACAGGGACCTACGAGCAGTACTTC.

Many counts were recorded for this clonotype. The CDR3 region is CASTVGLAAYNEQFF. CDR3 in DNA: TGTGCCAGCACCGTGGGACTAGCGGCATACAATGAGCAGTTCTTC. The chain carries TRBV7-9 and TRBJ2-1, with 11 bases identical to TRBD2. The V gene's germline CDR1 is SEHNR and CDR2 FQNEAQ (reference sequence). The CDR3 loop spans 15 amino acids. After removal of 7 bases from V and 4 bases from J, the junction contained 6 bases not matched to a gene.

This chain links TRBV6-2 or TRBV6-3 with TRBJ2-3; D gene unclear. Near its end, the DNA agrees better with TRBJ1-5, so the J call may be wrong. The CDR3 contains 13 residues. Germline-derived CDR1 and CDR2 are MNHEY and SVGEGT. CDR3 bases: TGTGCCAGCAGCAGCTTGGGCACAGATACGCAGCATTTT. This encodes CASSSLGTDTQHF.

This chain links TRBV28 with TRBJ1-5, with TRBD1 matching 9 bases. The CDR3 is 14 amino acids. Unmatched junction bases numbered 7, after V lost 7 bases and J lost 6 bases. Looked up from germline, CDR1 is MDHEN and CDR2 is SYDVKM. The CDR3 DNA sequence: TGTGCCAGCACCGGGACAGGGATTTTTCAGCCCCAGCATTTT. Residues: CASTGTGIFQPQHF.